Sequencing of this TCR beta chain was carried out in a study of CD8 T cells in Susac syndrome. The overall study: Treatment status at blood draw for the Susac syndrome patients was therapy-naive, corticosteroids, or intravenous immunoglobulin alone.

Study results and limitations: Susac-specific public clones were found in total CD8+ and CD8+ TEMRA repertoires, numbering more than 15 and five, respectively.

V dropped 3 bases and J dropped 5; count of bases not matched to a gene: 6. CDR1 is LGHNA and CDR2 is YNFKEQ in the germline V gene. The CDR3 is made up of 14 amino acids. In regard to this clonotype: Its antigen is unidentified.

After extraction with the RNeasy kit, 0.5 to 1 ug of the RNA was reverse transcribed using random hexamers. immunoSEQ multiplex PCR amplified TCR beta CDR3 across 54 Vbeta, 13 Jbeta. TCRdb re-derived calls from the immunoSEQ multiplex PCR reads in MiXCR, one entry per CDR3 protein. The data hold some 50,000 distinct CDR3 sequences, with 95% observed a single time. Sequenced sample: CD8+ T cells from PBMCs. The receptor comes from a human donor with Susac syndrome. V and J are TRBV4-2 and TRBJ1-1; 7 bases match TRBD1. The CDR3 region has the DNA TGTGCCAGCAGCCAGCTACAGGGGTGGACTGAAGCTTTCTTT. Amino acid sequence: CASSQLQGWTEAFF.